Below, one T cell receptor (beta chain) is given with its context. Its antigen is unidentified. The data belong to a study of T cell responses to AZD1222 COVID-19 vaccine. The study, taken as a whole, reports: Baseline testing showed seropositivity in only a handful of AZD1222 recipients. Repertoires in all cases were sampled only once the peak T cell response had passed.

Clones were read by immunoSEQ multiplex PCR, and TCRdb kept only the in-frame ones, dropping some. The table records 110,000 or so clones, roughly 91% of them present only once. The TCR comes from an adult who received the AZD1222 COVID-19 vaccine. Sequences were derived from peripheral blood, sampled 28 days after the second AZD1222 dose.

The CDR3 is CASTYSQASSYEQYF. CDR3 DNA sequence: TGTGCCAGCACCTATTCACAGGCGAGCTCCTACGAGCAGTACTTC. V and J are TRBV27 and TRBJ2-7, with TRBD1 as a possible D gene (5 bases). From germline, CDR1 is MNHEY and CDR2 SMNVEV (reference sequence). With 7 bases removed from V and 0 bases from J, the gap between germline ends came to 16 bases. This CDR3 comprises 15 residues.